These T cell receptor beta chains were read from a single sample in a study of cytomegalovirus exposure and HLA in healthy donors. Repertoires were generated with immunoSEQ multiplex PCR, while TCRdb's copy carries only in-frame clones and drops some. Of some 120,000 clones listed, 65% to 80% are singletons. Sequenced material: PBMCs. The receptors were gathered from a human donor in good health. CDR3s include the opening cysteine and the closing phenylalanine or tryptophan. D genes are given only for firm matches. Clone size is not always given. Where it is, it says once, few, many or a class for expanded clones.

14,.,TRBJ2-7,.,TRBV11-2,TGTGCCAGCAGCTTAGGCGTAGTGAACTACGAGCAGTACTTC,CASSLGVVNYEQYF
14,.,TRBJ1-4,TRBD1,TRBV7-9,TGTGCCAGCAGCCCCGGACAGGGAGATGAAAAGCTGTTTTTT,CASSPGQGDEKLFF
14,.,TRBJ1-2,.,TRBV7-8,TGTGCCAGCAGCCTGGGAGGGCCTGGTCAGGGCTACACCTTC,CASSLGGPGQGYTF
18,.,TRBJ2-3,TRBD2,TRBV14,TGTGCCAGCAGCAAACCCCGGACTAGCCGACTTAACACAGATACGCAGTATTTT,CASSKPRTSRLNTDTQYF
15,few,TRBJ2-7,.,TRBV6-1,TGTGCCAGCAGCGCCGGGGGAGAGGGAATGAGGGAGCAGTACTTC,CASSAGGEGMREQYF
15,.,TRBJ2-2,TRBD1,TRBV2,TGTGCCAGCAGTTTCGACAGGGGGATTGTCGGGGAGCTGTTTTTT,CASSFDRGIVGELFF
16,.,TRBJ2-1,.,TRBV9,TGTGCCAGCAGCGTGGTTACAGCCTCCTCCTACAATGAGCAGTTCTTC,CASSVVTASSYNEQFF
12,.,TRBJ2-7,TRBD1,TRBV10-3,TGTGCCATCAGCGGACAGGGCTACGAGCAGTACTTC,CAISGQGYEQYF
16,.,TRBJ1-6,.,TRBV5-4,TGTGCCAGCAGCTTGGCCGGAACCGGTCGAGGTTCACCCCTCCACTTT,CASSLAGTGRGSPLHF
15,once,TRBJ1-5,.,TRBV27,TGTGCCAGCAGGCGGACACCCCACTGGAATCAGCCCCAGCATTTT,CASRRTPHWNQPQHF
15,.,TRBJ1-5,.,TRBV4-1,TGCGCCAGCAGCCAACCTCTAACCAGGGGTCAGCCCCAGCATTTT,CASSQPLTRGQPQHF
15,.,TRBJ2-1,.,TRBV11-2,TGTGCCAGCAGGGAGGGGACAGACCTGTTTGGTGAGCAGTTCTTC,CASREGTDLFGEQFF
15,.,TRBJ1-4,TRBD1,TRBV6-1,TGTGCCTCCTGCGTCAACAGGGGAGGAGGAGAAAAACTGTTTTTT,CASCVNRGGGEKLFF